The TCR beta chain described here comes from a study of T-cell reconstitution after alpha-beta-depleted transplantation in children. Study outcomes and limitations: At one year after transplant, newly produced T cells mostly accounted for T-cell counts and diversity. Surviving recipient T cells and thymic progenitors underlay high day-60 TCRbeta diversity in some patients.

V was pared by 6 bases and J by 7 bases, with 13 bases between. The CDR3 is 14 residues long. Preparation of the TCRbeta library was carried out with unique molecular identifiers. TCRdb passed the PCR reads through MiXCR, listing each CDR3 protein once. The sample lists roughly 490,000 distinct CDR3 sequences, 11% occurring once. A note on this clonotype: Its antigen is still unknown.

The sample in question was PBMCs, mostly from graft donor cells, obtained 180 days after TCRalphabeta/CD19-depleted stem cell transplant. The clonotype comes from a female patient aged 2-10 years who had a stem cell transplant for aplastic anemia, so the T cells may come from the graft donor. The rearrangement joins TRBV12-3 or TRBV12-4 to TRBJ1-6; D gene ambiguous. CDR3 region: CASSRGYQNSPLHF. The CDR3 DNA reads TGTGCCAGCAGCCGGGGTTACCAGAATTCACCCCTCCACTTT.